The clone carrying this T cell receptor (beta chain) turned up a few times. These data belong to a study of OX40 agonist ivuxolimab in advanced cancers. Libraries were prepared by immunoSEQ multiplex PCR; TCRdb keeps only in-frame clonotypes and omits some of them. The repertoire holds 80,000 to 100,000 clones, with more than 85% as singletons. The CDR3 length is 13 residues. Trimming shortened V by 5 bases and J by 0 bases, and 5 bases separated the two germline ends. CDR1 GTSNPN and CDR2 SVGIG come from the germline V gene (reference sequence). The specimen comprised CD4+ or CD8+ T cells sorted from blood, sampled in a trial of the OX40 agonist ivuxolimab. This TCR derives from an adult with an advanced solid tumor such as melanoma, head and neck, liver or kidney cancer. This rearrangement joins TRBV30 to TRBJ2-6; D not resolved. The CDR3 region has the DNA TGTGCCTGGGAAAGCTCTGGGGCCAACGTCCTGACTTTC. It codes for CAWESSGANVLTF. Full variable domain (outside the CDR3, taken from reference TRBV30 and TRBJ2-6): SQTIHQWPATLVQPVGSPLSLECTVEGTSNPNLYWYRQAAGRGLQLLFYSVGIGQISSEVPQNLSASRPQDRQFILSSKKLLLSDSGFYLCAWESSGANVLTFGAGSRLTVL.